The T cell receptor beta chain under discussion was sequenced for a study of T-cell memory formation after mild COVID-19. Study results and caveats: Clones shrinking from day 15 to 85 showed even CD4/CD8 mixes; later expanders tilted CD4+. CD4+ contracting clones were found mainly in CM and EM, and CD8+ ones in EMRA. Several responding clones turned up in pre-infection memory, indicating that cross-reactive memory may have taken part.

One entry per CDR3 protein, called by TCRdb with MiXCR from the 5' RACE reads. This sample yields hundreds of thousands of distinct CDR3 sequences, of which about a fifth are seen a single time; about 8.7% belongs to the top ten. This clonotype has just a few counts. Its antigen is currently unknown. The V gene's germline CDR1 is SQVTM and CDR2 ANQGSEA. CDR3 size: 13 residues. The V end lost 3 bases, the J end lost 1 base, and 9 bases lay between the germline ends. Material for sequencing was PBMCs or a T cell subset sorted from them (not recorded which). The V call is TRBV29-1, the J call TRBJ1-1; D is unclear. The sequence was collected from an adult woman who had mild COVID-19 (a few samples of this study predate the infection). Cell type and time point are not known. The CDR3 spells CSVDGRTNTEAFF. CDR3 DNA: TGCAGCGTTGATGGGAGGACGAACACTGAAGCTTTCTTT. The variable domain in full, completed from reference TRBV29-1 and TRBJ1-1, reads SAVISQKPSRDICQRGTSLTIQCQVDSQVTMMFWYRQQPGQSLTLIATANQGSEATYESGFVIDKFPISRPNLTFSTLTVSNMSPEDSSIYLCSVDGRTNTEAFFGQGTRLTVV.